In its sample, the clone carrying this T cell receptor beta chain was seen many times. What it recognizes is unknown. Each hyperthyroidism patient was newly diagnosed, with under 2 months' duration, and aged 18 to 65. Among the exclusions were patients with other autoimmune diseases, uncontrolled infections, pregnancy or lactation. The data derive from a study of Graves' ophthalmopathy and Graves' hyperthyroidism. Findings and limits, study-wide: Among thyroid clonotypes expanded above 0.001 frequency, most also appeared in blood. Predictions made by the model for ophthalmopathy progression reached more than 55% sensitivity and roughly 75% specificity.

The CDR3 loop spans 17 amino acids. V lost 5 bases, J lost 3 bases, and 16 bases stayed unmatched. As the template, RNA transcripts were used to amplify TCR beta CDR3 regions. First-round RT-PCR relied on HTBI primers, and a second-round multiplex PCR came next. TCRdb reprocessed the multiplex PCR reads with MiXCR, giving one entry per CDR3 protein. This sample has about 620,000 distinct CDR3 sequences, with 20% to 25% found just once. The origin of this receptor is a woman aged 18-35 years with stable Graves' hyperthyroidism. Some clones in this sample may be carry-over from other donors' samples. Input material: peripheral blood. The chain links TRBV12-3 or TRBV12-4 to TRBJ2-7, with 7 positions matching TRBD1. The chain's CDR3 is CASSLLSEGQFYYEQYF. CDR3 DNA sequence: TGTGCCAGCAGTCTTCTAAGCGAGGGACAGTTTTACTACGAGCAGTACTTC.